This entry is about one T cell receptor (beta chain). TCRdb's copy holds only in-frame clones and misses some; the assay was immunoSEQ multiplex PCR. The repertoire includes more than 300,000 clones, 88% of them detected once, and 6.4% sits in the top ten. This sample was included in a study of Ad26.COV2.S vaccination and SARS-CoV-2 variants. Germline V CDR1 and CDR2: SGHNT, YYREEE (reference sequence). The V end lost 4 bases, the J end lost 1 base, and 11 bases lay between the germline ends. CDR3 length: 14 residues. Stated treatment: some 19 received Ad26.COV2.S at low or high dose, single or two shots; 5 received placebo; per-sample allocation not given. The investigators took samples on day 63 after the first vaccine or placebo injection.

This chain connects TRBV5-4 to TRBJ1-1, with D possibly TRBD1 on 6 matching bases. The sample here was peripheral blood, taken in a trial of Ad26.COV2.S vaccine versus placebo. The sequence was collected from a person aged 18-60 years who received the Ad26.COV2.S COVID-19 vaccine or a placebo. The CDR3 nucleotides read TGTGCCAGCAGCCTCGACAGGTGGAACACTGAAGCTTTCTTT. Translating gives CASSLDRWNTEAFF.